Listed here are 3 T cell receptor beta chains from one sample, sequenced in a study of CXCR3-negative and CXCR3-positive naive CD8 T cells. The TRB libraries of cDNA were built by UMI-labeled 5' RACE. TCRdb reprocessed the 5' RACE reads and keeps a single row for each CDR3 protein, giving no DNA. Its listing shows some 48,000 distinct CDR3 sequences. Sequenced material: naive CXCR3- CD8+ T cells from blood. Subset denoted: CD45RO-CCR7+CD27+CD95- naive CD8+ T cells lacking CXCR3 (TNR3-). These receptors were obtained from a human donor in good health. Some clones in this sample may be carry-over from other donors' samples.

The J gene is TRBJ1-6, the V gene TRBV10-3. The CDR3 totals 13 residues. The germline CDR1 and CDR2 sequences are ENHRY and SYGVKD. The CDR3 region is CAISESEDSPLHF.

CDR3 sequence: CASSPRDGESSYEQYF. The chain employs TRBV18 and TRBJ2-7; there is no DNA to check the TCRdb D call of TRBD1. The CDR3 is 16 amino acids. The germline V gene has CDR1 KGHSH and CDR2 LQKENI.

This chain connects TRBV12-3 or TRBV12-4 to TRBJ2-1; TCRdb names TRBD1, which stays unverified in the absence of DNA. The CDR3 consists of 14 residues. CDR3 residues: CASGSGTGYNEQFF.